Included here is one TCR beta chain sequence, with context. The sample belongs to a study of blood T cell repertoires in COVID-19. Overall study context: The United States, Italy and Spain provided the acute and convalescent COVID-19 samples. Sources were T cells, B-cell-depleted T cells, or PBMCs; the material itself was cDNA or gDNA.

V was trimmed by 4 bases and J by 9 bases, leaving 13 bases between them. The CDR3 is 14 residues long. Germline V gene data show CDR1 as MNHEY and CDR2 as SVGAGI. In the source study's methods: Reference gene primer amplification gave nucleated cell count estimates. Data came from immunoSEQ multiplex PCR; TCRdb stores just in-frame clones and leaves some out. That table gives V, J and clone size, and the DNA gave D and trimming. The sample contains approximately 200,000 clones, around four fifths of which appear only once. V and J are TRBV6-5 and TRBJ1-6; D not certain. The clonotype comes from a woman aged 55 to 70 who had recovered from COVID-19. The sample consisted of peripheral blood. The CDR3 DNA reads as TGTGCCAGCAGTTCCGGAGGCCCAGCTTCACCCCTCCACTTT. It translates to CASSSGGPASPLHF.